This T cell receptor (beta chain) was retrieved from a study of T cell responses to AZD1222 COVID-19 vaccine. Some clones are missing from TCRdb's copy, which holds only in-frame ones; the method was immunoSEQ multiplex PCR. The sample lists over 120,000 clones; 80% to 90% were seen once. This CDR3 contains 16 residues. CDR1 is SGHRS, CDR2 YFSETQ, per germline. Trimming cost V 4 bases and J 8 bases, with 22 bases left between them. Specimen: peripheral blood, collected on day 0 of AZD1222 vaccination. The TCR sequence derives from an adult in good health. The chain combines TRBV5-1 with TRBJ2-1; a possible D gene is TRBD1 (6 bases). CDR3 in DNA: TGCGCCAGCAGCGACGAAACAGGGTATGGTGCCGATGAGCAGTTCTTC. Protein sequence: CASSDETGYGADEQFF.